This T cell receptor (beta chain) was sequenced during a study of Graves' ophthalmopathy and Graves' hyperthyroidism. Study background: Peripheral blood was obtained at first diagnosis, ahead of any treatment.

Study findings and constraints: Blood samples also showed most expanded thyroid clonotypes exceeding 0.001 frequency.

As the template, RNA transcripts were used to amplify TCR beta CDR3 regions. RT-PCR in the first round used HTBI primers; a second-round multiplex PCR followed. TCRdb re-called the multiplex PCR reads through MiXCR, storing one row per CDR3 protein. The sample comprises about 220,000 distinct CDR3 sequences, approximately 21% of which are singletons, and around 45% rests with the top ten. This clonotype was detected many times. Its matching antigen is unknown. Certain patients, namely those with other autoimmune diseases, uncontrolled infections, pregnancy or lactation, were excluded. V lost 4 bases to trimming and J lost 0 bases, with 3 bases between them. CDR3 length equals 13 residues. CDR1 and CDR2 (germline): MNHEY, SVGAGI.

The sample was peripheral blood. The gene calls are TRBV6-5 and TRBJ2-2; the D is unclear. The TCR was taken from a woman aged 45-65 years with Graves' ophthalmopathy. This CDR3 reads CASSLANTGELFF. CDR3 DNA sequence: TGTGCCAGCAGTTTGGCGAACACCGGGGAGCTGTTTTTT.